The present T cell receptor (beta chain) was sequenced within a study of cytomegalovirus exposure and HLA in healthy donors (dated by TCRdb to about 2017). Looking at the study overall: In an earlier analysis of several hundred of the donors, about 270 Gb of sequence data and approximately 120 million unique TCR beta sequences from about 179 million T cells were reported. An early release that covered roughly 600 HLA-typed donors contained around 330 gigabases of sequencing data and tens of millions of unique TCR sequences. The genetic ancestry cluster associated with self-reported Caucasian donors included about four fifths of the roughly 360 genotyped donors. The study aimed to test whether cataloging public T cell receptors could reveal signatures of past pathogen exposure. The T cell repertoires of 666 subjects were profiled by immunosequencing and related to cytomegalovirus serostatus. Along with the roughly 670-subject first cohort, a separate validation cohort of over a hundred different subjects was used. To predict cytomegalovirus infection status, the study brought together high-throughput TCR immunosequencing, statistical association of individual TCRs with disease status, and machine learning. A later analysis re-analyzed previously published TCR beta repertoires from approximately 670 donors and added high-resolution HLA genotyping to study TCR occurrence patterns. Rather than using new phenotypic data, the later analysis identified candidate immune exposures from TCR beta sequences and from how often those sequences occurred across donors. An earlier analysis of roughly 580 of the donors used high-throughput TCR beta sequencing to judge whether each TCR beta V gene segment behaved as functional or pseudogenic. Donor age, sex, ethnicity and CMV serostatus were compiled alongside the repertoire data. Genome-wide SNP genotypes for about 60% of the 666 donors were used in a later genetic analysis, which treated that subset as a discovery cohort. All discovery cohort repertoires had been generated using a single sequencing platform. HLA typing included class I and class II loci at four-digit resolution. The number of donors typed differed by locus, with roughly 620-630 for A, B, C, DRB1 and DQB1, more than 500 for DQA1, over 600 for DPA1, and under 490 for DPB1. About 5 DR-DQ haplotypes were handled as single units for association and clustering, since linkage in the cohort was strong. On average, approximately 250,000 unique TCR beta nucleotide sequences were sequenced per donor among more than 350 genotyped donors of the cohort, with roughly 20% of those sequences being non-productive. Broader findings and caveats from the paper: A total of 150 or so TCR beta chains were listed by the study as associated with cytomegalovirus. Some IMGT-functional V segments, including TRBV6-2 and TRBV6-3, could not be distinguished by the 87-base-pair reads and were therefore excluded. Linkage disequilibrium might explain the correlated functional status among segregating V segments, but an unknown experimental factor could not be excluded. The presence/absence analyses assumed that sequencing depth was roughly uniform across donors, and that assumption may not be true. In a later analysis, HLA-associated TCR beta chains were found to be more clonally expanded and to have lower generation probabilities than equally common non-associated chains. The classifier was reported to diagnose cytomegalovirus status with high specificity and sensitivity in both the original and validation cohorts. At a false discovery rate of 0.05, a later analysis linked 15,000 to 20,000 TCR beta sequences to specific HLA alleles. Assigning TCR associations to individual alleles was difficult when HLA alleles, especially DR and DQ, strongly co-occurred. HLA typing was unavailable for some donors at each locus, so association tests used only the typed subset. In vitro tests confirmed that a few of the cytomegalovirus-associated TCR beta chains recognize cytomegalovirus antigens. Because counts were too low, about 15 rarely observed V segments, including chromosome 9 orphons, were left out of the earlier analysis of some 600 of the donors. A further reported finding was that TCR beta sequences accurately predicted the HLA-A and HLA-B alleles for most subjects in the first cohort. In this cohort, only TCR beta chains were sequenced, and detectable features were limited by the absence of alpha or paired-chain data. The only immune exposure information available for the cohort was CMV serostatus. The authors suggested that the approach could potentially be extended to other disease states and immunological phenotypes. Several of the top co-occurrence clusters appeared to be linked to parvovirus B19, influenza, CMV and Epstein-Barr virus, according to a later analysis. A later genetic analysis reported fewer N-insertions in productive TCRs among donors in an Asian-associated ancestry cluster than the roughly 700-donor mean. Across donors, most TCR sequences were observed very rarely, whereas some public TCRs were present in many individuals. Broadly in line with IMGT annotations, most TCR beta V segments showed up in productive rearrangements about 87% or about 30% of the time in an earlier analysis of some 590 of the donors. In a later analysis, most CMV-associated TCR beta chains were found to appear HLA-restricted, with HLA associations seemingly driven largely by CMV exposure. An association between a missense DCLRE1C variant and V-gene and J-gene trimming of TCR beta chains was found in a later genetic analysis and replicated in an independent cohort. A cluster of highly shared sequence variants was judged likely to be a technical artifact of the sequencing pipeline. According to a later analysis, TCR association rates differed among HLA loci, with DRB1 alleles showing the most associated TCRs and HLA-C alleles showing the fewest.

This clone was counted between two and nine times. The specificity of this receptor is unknown. Per-nucleotide qualities are absent, and no much larger clonotype sits a single base away. The library was built by means of the immunoSEQ multiplex PCR assay. For the multiplex PCR, a mixture combining 60 forward primers for TCR Vbeta segments and 13 reverse primers for TCR Jbeta segments was used. Amplification of the CDR3 region of rearranged TCR beta genes was performed with a multiplex PCR assay on genomic DNA. The amplified TCR beta libraries were sequenced on the Illumina HiSeq System as 87-base-pair reads. From the authors' description of their analysis: A later analysis counted approximately 76 million unique TCR beta chains across the 600 to 850 repertoires, and about 10 million of these chains were shared by at least two donors. To remove PCR and sequencing errors, raw reads were error-corrected and collapsed into unique sequences using a nearest-neighbor algorithm that merged closely related sequences. V, D and J gene segments were assigned by aligning CDR3 sequences to IMGT reference sequences. For a sequence to be retained, a match of at least six nucleotides to both a V gene segment and a J gene segment was required. A rearrangement was called productive if the CDR3 had no stop codons and remained in frame with V and J, and every other rearrangement was called non-productive. CDR3 was defined according to IMGT convention as the region running from the second conserved V-encoded cysteine to the conserved J-encoded phenylalanine. The earlier analysis of some 580 of the donors excluded any sequence lacking an unambiguous match to a single V gene segment. In an earlier analysis of approximately 590 of the donors, V segments were called functional above 56.7% productive rearrangements and were called segregating when the between-donor standard deviation exceeded 5%. A statistical classification framework was built for diagnosing cytomegalovirus status from the catalog of TCR beta chain sequences. A later analysis assigned V and J genes by comparing TCR nucleotide sequences with IMGT/GENE-DB human TR gene sequences. A later analysis assigned CDR3 sequences and most-parsimonious VDJ recombination scenarios with the TCRdist pipeline. A later analysis defined each TCR beta chain by its CDR3 amino acid sequence plus V-gene family, and excluded reads lacking a unique V-gene family. A later analysis removed 550 to 650 highly shared, low-generation-probability nucleotide sequences to deal with suspected cross-contamination and a sequencing artifact. In a later analysis, a clonal expansion index for each public chain was calculated from normalized within-repertoire ranks of inferred template counts. Generation probabilities in a later analysis came from a VDJ recombination model fitted to out-of-frame rearrangements, and those results were checked against IGoR. In a later analysis, TCR-TCR, TCR-HLA and TCR-CMV co-occurrence was scored with hypergeometric tests, and a repertoire-size bias correction was applied to TCR pairs. In a later analysis, false discovery rates were estimated by permuting HLA or CMV assignments 20 times. In a later analysis, co-occurring TCRs were grouped using DBSCAN, with TCRdist sequence similarity added in when clustering inside HLA-allele-positive subsets. Repertoires with fewer than 30,000 or more than 120,000 public chains, plus five repertoires with anomalous nucleotide sharing, were excluded from co-occurrence clustering. What TCRdb holds here is the immuneACCESS table cut down to in-frame rearrangements. Part of the clones is not present; checked against another copy, under half of the missing clones reflect an unresolved V gene, and the others are unexplained. V and J calls plus clone size are reproduced from that table; the DNA served to infer D and trimming. The sample includes roughly 140,000 clones, with roughly 80% observed a single time. 1.2% of the sample comes from the top ten.

The CDR3 covers 12 residues, taking in both the cysteine and the phenylalanine. Here the CDR3 DNA is all that survives: 36 bases in frame from base 1. Between the V and J ends, shortened by 5 bases and 12 bases respectively, the junction contains 14 bases. The germline V gene (reference sequence) specifies LNHDA as CDR1 and SQIVND as CDR2. The cohort consisted of 650 to 850 healthy bone marrow donors. At the time of sampling, every cohort member was nominally healthy, though immune exposures that went unrecorded were likely present. The donor was CMV seronegative and belonged to the group of over 350 seronegative cohort members. Every donor gave a peripheral blood sample, and the peripheral blood mononuclear cells from that sample were used for TCR beta sequencing. The Qiagen DNeasy Blood Extraction Kit was used to extract genomic DNA from the blood cell samples.

The specimen sequenced was PBMCs. The chain is assembled from TRBV19 and TRBJ1-5, with the D gene uncertain. The TCR was taken from a female donor in good health and CMV-seronegative. Here is the DNA: TGTGCCAGTAGTCCGGGCCCGGCGGGCCAGCATTTT. It encodes CASSPGPAGQHF.